The 8 T cell receptor beta chains listed next were all sequenced from one sample in a study of cytomegalovirus exposure and HLA in healthy donors. Use of 60 Vbeta and 13 Jbeta primers characterized the PCR. The repertoire was sequenced with immunoSEQ multiplex PCR; TCRdb's copy has only in-frame clones and lacks some. This sample has about 160,000 clones; 80% occur once, and the top ten carry approximately 1.3%. The sample consisted of PBMCs. The receptors were sampled from a man under 40 in good health and CMV-seronegative.

This clone came up once. This chain links TRBV5-6 with TRBJ1-2; TRBD1 aligns across 7 bases. CDR1 and CDR2 (germline): SGHDT, YYEEEE. The junction had 6 bases not matched to a gene; V was cut back by 0 bases and J by 4 bases. This CDR3 comprises 15 residues. The chain's CDR3 is CASSLGQGGFYGYTF. CDR3 DNA: TGTGCCAGCAGCTTGGGGCAGGGGGGATTCTATGGCTACACCTTC.

This clone turned up a few times. The rearrangement joins TRBV4-3 to TRBJ2-1, with 9 bases that match TRBD2. There are 22 residues in the CDR3. Germline assignment: CDR1 LGHNA and CDR2 YSLEER. With V trimmed by 1 base and J by 4 bases, 23 bases remained unmatched. The DNA for the CDR3 is TGCGCCAGCAGCCAAGCGGATCAACGCTTCGTGACCCTAGCGGGGTATTACAATGAGCAGTTCTTC. As protein: CASSQADQRFVTLAGYYNEQFF.

The chain is built from TRBV7-9 and TRBJ2-5; D is unclear. Germline V gene data show CDR1 as SEHNR and CDR2 as FQNEAQ (reference sequence). This CDR3 comprises 13 residues. V was trimmed by 3 bases and J by 4 bases, leaving 9 bases between them. As DNA, the CDR3 is TGTGCCAGCAGCTTTGGTTCGCGAGAGACCCAGTACTTC. This codes for CASSFGSRETQYF.

The chain links TRBV11-1 to TRBJ1-2, with TRBD1 identical over 9 bases. This CDR3 is built from 14 residues. With V trimmed by 5 bases and J by 4 bases, 5 bases remained unmatched. Germline V gene data show CDR1 as SGHAT and CDR2 as FQDESV (reference sequence). As DNA, the CDR3 is TGTGCCAGCAGCGTGGGGACAGGGTTCTATGGCTACACCTTC. It is translated as CASSVGTGFYGYTF.

This chain joins TRBV5-4 and TRBJ2-1; 10 bases map to TRBD2. The ends lost 4 bases at V and 6 bases at J; junction bases unmatched: 4. Looked up from germline, CDR1 is SGHNT and CDR2 is YYREEE (reference sequence). The CDR3 is made up of 14 amino acids. The CDR3 DNA reads TGTGCCAGCAGCACTGCTAGCGGGGGCAATGAGCAGTTCTTC. As protein: CASSTASGGNEQFF.

The chain joins TRBV27 to TRBJ2-7, with D hard to call. Trimming stripped 2 bases from V and 0 bases from J, with 11 bases between. The germline V gene encodes CDR1 MNHEY and CDR2 SMNVEV (reference sequence). This CDR3 is built from 15 residues. Here the CDR3 DNA reads TGTGCCAGCAGTTTAGTGGCGGCGAGCTCCTACGAGCAGTACTTC. Protein sequence: CASSLVAASSYEQYF.

This clone was recorded only once. V and J are TRBV7-2 and TRBJ2-4; the D gene is possibly TRBD2 (7 bases). The length of the CDR3 is 13 residues. The V end lost 5 bases, the J end lost 13 bases, and 18 bases lay between the germline ends. CDR1 is SGHTA, CDR2 FQGNSA, per germline. CDR3 nucleotides: TGTGCCAGCAGCCCTGCGCGGGGGCCATTCCAGTACTTC. This codes for CASSPARGPFQYF.

V is TRBV15 and J is TRBJ2-3, with 11 bases matching TRBD2. Per the germline V gene, CDR1 is LNHNV and CDR2 is YYDKDF (reference sequence). CDR3 length: 16 residues. Trimming cost V 3 bases and J 3 bases; bases outside gene matches: 5. CDR3 DNA: TGTGCCACCAGCAGGCGACTAGCGGGGCTAACAGATACGCAGTATTTT. This sequence encodes CATSRRLAGLTDTQYF. Drawing the rest from reference TRBV15 and TRBJ2-3, the complete variable domain is DAMVIQNPRYQVTQFGKPVTLSCSQTLNHNVMYWYQQKSSQAPKLLFHYYDKDFNNEADTPDNFQSRRPNTSFCFLDIRSPGLGDTAMYLCATSRRLAGLTDTQYFGPGTRLTVL.